This T cell receptor beta chain stems from a study of blood T cell repertoires in COVID-19. In the study's own analysis: Using reference gene primer amplification, nucleated cell counts were estimated. Data came from immunoSEQ multiplex PCR; TCRdb stores just in-frame clones and leaves some out. V, J and clone size reflect that table, while D and trimming were determined from the DNA. Of roughly 300,000 clones listed, around four fifths are singletons. The V end was cut by 0 bases, the J end by 8 bases, with 11 bases between. This CDR3 has 13 amino acids. Germline values: CDR1 SGDLS, CDR2 YYNGEE. In this sample, this clone turned up a few times.

The sample comprised peripheral blood. The chain joins TRBV9 to TRBJ1-2; D remains unclear. The TCR was taken from a woman between 50 and 59 years old with acute or convalescent COVID-19. As DNA, the CDR3 is TGTGCCAGCAGCGTAGCCGAAGGGAGAGGCTACACCTTC. Protein sequence: CASSVAEGRGYTF.